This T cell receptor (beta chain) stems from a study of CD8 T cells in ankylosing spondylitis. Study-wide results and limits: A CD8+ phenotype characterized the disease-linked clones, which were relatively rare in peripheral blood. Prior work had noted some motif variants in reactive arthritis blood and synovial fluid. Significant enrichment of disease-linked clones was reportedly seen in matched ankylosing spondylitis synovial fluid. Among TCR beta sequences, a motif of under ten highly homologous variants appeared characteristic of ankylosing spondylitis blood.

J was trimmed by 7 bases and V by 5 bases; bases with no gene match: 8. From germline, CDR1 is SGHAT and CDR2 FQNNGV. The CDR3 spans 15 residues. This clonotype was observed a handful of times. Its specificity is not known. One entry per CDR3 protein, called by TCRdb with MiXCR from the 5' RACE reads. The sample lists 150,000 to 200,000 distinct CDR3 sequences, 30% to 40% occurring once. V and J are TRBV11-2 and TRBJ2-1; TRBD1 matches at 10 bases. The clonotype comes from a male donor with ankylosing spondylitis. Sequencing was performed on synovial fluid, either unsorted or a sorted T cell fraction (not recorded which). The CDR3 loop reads CASSLADRGVNEQFF. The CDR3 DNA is TGTGCCAGCAGCCTCGCGGACAGGGGGGTTAATGAGCAGTTCTTC.